A selection of T cell receptor beta chains follows, all from one sample in a study of kidney transplant recipient with SARS-CoV-2 infection. TCRdb fed the reads into MiXCR, producing one record per CDR3 protein. The repertoire holds roughly 230,000 distinct CDR3 sequences, with 29% as singletons. This material consisted of a blood sample, taken at baseline and on day 111 from a kidney transplant recipient. The receptors shown here come from a male patient aged 25-45 years who had COVID-19 and was a kidney transplant recipient. Some T cells may be the graft donor's. Both conserved end residues are part of each CDR3. A D gene is named only where the DNA matches it firmly. Expanded clones are given a class, and other clones once, few, many or no size at all.

TRBJ2-7 | - | TRBV10-2 | TRBD1 | CASSKRGLYEQYF | TGCGCCAGCAGTAAGAGGGGGCTCTACGAGCAGTACTTC
TRBJ2-5 | many | TRBV24-1 | TRBD1 | CATSDPNRDRETQYF | TGTGCCACCAGTGATCCCAACAGGGACAGGGAGACCCAGTACTTC
TRBJ1-6 | many | TRBV5-1 | TRBD1 | CASSLGQGGLNSPLHF | TGCGCCAGCAGCTTGGGTCAGGGGGGACTCAATTCACCCCTCCACTTT
TRBJ1-5 | many | TRBV2 | - | CASSSAGPRNQPQHF | TGTGCCAGCAGTAGCGCCGGGCCTCGCAATCAGCCCCAGCATTTT
TRBJ1-2 | - | TRBV5-1 | TRBD1 | CASSYETGVSGYTF | TGCGCCAGCAGCTACGAGACAGGGGTTAGTGGCTACACCTTC
TRBJ2-6 | many | TRBV19 | TRBD1 | CASSPRDRGISGANVLTF | TGTGCCAGTAGTCCCCGGGACAGGGGGATATCTGGGGCCAACGTCCTGACTTTC
TRBJ1-2 | many | TRBV29-1 | - | CSVGSGRNGYTF | TGCAGCGTTGGGTCGGGAAGGAATGGCTACACCTTC
TRBJ1-2 | many | TRBV7-2 | - | CASSVDSRDGKTYGYTF | TGTGCCAGCAGCGTAGACAGCAGAGACGGAAAGACCTATGGCTACACCTTC
TRBJ1-1 | once | TRBV21-1 | - | CASNPDKAPTMNTEAFF | TGTGCCAGCAACCCCGACAAGGCGCCTACAATGAACACTGAAGCTTTCTTT
TRBJ1-2 | many | TRBV20-1 | - | CSAVPTGGYGYTF | TGCAGTGCTGTCCCAACAGGAGGCTATGGCTACACCTTC
TRBJ1-2 | many | TRBV6-8 | - | CASSRFPRSRKTYGYTF | TGTGCCAGCAGTCGGTTTCCACGCTCTAGAAAGACCTATGGCTACACCTTC
TRBJ1-2 | many | TRBV3-1 | TRBD1 | CASSPWDRPNYGYTF | TGTGCCAGCAGCCCCTGGGACAGGCCGAACTATGGCTACACCTTC
TRBJ1-2 | many | TRBV7-4 | - | CASSEFDSARKTYGYTF | TGTGCCAGCAGCGAGTTCGATTCAGCTCGAAAGACCTATGGCTACACCTTC
TRBJ2-6 | many | TRBV8-2 | - | CGITVRITQSRANVLTF | TGTGGCATCACCGTTAGGATAACACAAAGTCGGGCCAACGTCCTGACTTTC
TRBJ1-1 | - | TRBV19 | - | CASMHLNTEAFF | TGTGCCAGTATGCACTTGAACACTGAAGCTTTCTTT
TRBJ1-5 | many | TRBV2 | TRBD1 | CASSEARTGSNQPQHF | TGTGCCAGCAGTGAAGCTCGGACAGGGAGCAATCAGCCCCAGCATTTT
TRBJ1-2 | many | TRBV12-5 | - | CASGKQYLQGKTYGYTF | TGTGCTAGTGGTAAACAGTATTTGCAGGGAAAGACCTATGGCTACACCTTC
TRBJ1-2 | many | TRBV5-8 | - | CASGGSHPRKTYGYTF | TGTGCCAGCGGGGGGAGTCATCCACGAAAGACCTATGGCTACACCTTC
TRBJ1-2 | many | TRBV7-9 | - | CASSDNPYHGKTYGYTF | TGTGCCAGCAGCGATAATCCATACCATGGAAAGACCTATGGCTACACCTTC
TRBJ1-2 | many | TRBV5-4 | - | CASGGVVPGKTYGYTF | TGTGCCAGCGGAGGCGTCGTACCAGGAAAGACCTATGGCTACACCTTC
TRBJ1-1 | - | TRBV11-3 | - | CASSRPGVNTEAFF | TGTGCCAGCAGCCGCCCCGGGGTGAACACTGAAGCTTTCTTT
TRBJ1-5 | many | TRBV11-2 | - | CASSLSPGDSNQPQHF | TGTGCCAGCAGCTTAAGCCCGGGGGATAGCAATCAGCCCCAGCATTTT
TRBJ1-1 | - | TRBV7-6 | - | CASSLNVGLFRKLNTEAFF | TGTGCCAGCAGCCTAAACGTTGGATTATTCCGGAAACTGAACACTGAAGCCTTCTTT
TRBJ1-3 | many | TRBV20-1 | - | CSASQFRGAGSGNTIYF | TGCAGTGCTTCGCAATTCAGGGGAGCAGGCTCTGGAAACACCATATATTTT
TRBJ1-2 | many | TRBV27 | TRBD1 | CASSKQGARGHGYTF | TGTGCCAGCAGCAAACAGGGGGCGCGGGGCCATGGCTACACCTTC
TRBJ2-5 | few | TRBV5-1 | TRBD1 | CASKPGQGETQYF | TGCGCCAGCAAGCCAGGACAGGGTGAGACCCAGTACTTC
TRBJ2-2 | - | TRBV3-1 | - | CASSLGHPISGLTGEPFF | TGTGCCAGCAGCCTTGGTCATCCCATTTCAGGCTTGACCGGGGAGCCGTTTTTT
TRBJ1-1 | many | TRBV3-1 | - | CASSGNIPISIRTEAFF | TGTGCCAGCAGCGGCAATATTCCCATTTCAATTCGCACTGAAGCTTTCTTT
TRBJ2-1 | few | TRBV6-1 | TRBD2 | CASSEAGGSTYNEQFF | TGTGCCAGCAGTGAAGCCGGCGGGAGCACCTACAATGAGCAGTTCTTC
TRBJ1-2 | - | TRBV5-4 | - | CASHHTVPGKTYGYTF | TGTGCCAGCCATCACACCGTACCAGGAAAGACCTATGGCTACACCTTC
TRBJ1-2 | many | TRBV7-8 | - | CASSLVSFTRKTYGYTF | TGTGCCAGCAGCCTCGTATCGTTTACCCGAAAGACCTATGGCTACACCTTC
TRBJ1-4 | many | TRBV6-5 | TRBD1 | CASSETTGGAEKLFF | TGTGCCAGCAGTGAAACGACAGGGGGCGCGGAAAAACTGTTTTTT
TRBJ2-1 | - | TRBV2 | TRBD2 | CASSARRGVTYNEQFF | TGTGCCAGCAGTGCCCGGCGGGGGGTTACTTACAATGAGCAGTTCTTC
TRBJ1-2 | - | TRBV24-1 | - | CATSRFRSTRKAYGYTF | TGTGCCACCAGTCGGTTCCGTAGTACCAGAAAGGCCTATGGCTACACCTTC
TRBJ1-2 | many | TRBV7-9 | - | CASSVFPYHGNTYGYTF | TGTGCCAGCAGCGTGTTCCCATACCATGGAAATACCTATGGCTACACCTTC
TRBJ2-3 | - | TRBV6-4 | TRBD2 | CASSDSGRGDTDTQYF | TGTGCCAGCAGTGACTCAGGGCGGGGGGACACAGATACGCAGTATTTT
TRBJ1-2 | many | TRBV7-8 | - | CASSMRLFTRKTYGYTF | TGTGCCAGCAGCATGCGGTTGTTTACCCGAAAGACCTATGGCTACACCTTC
TRBJ2-1 | few | TRBV18 | - | CASSPKEEVEQFF | TGTGCCAGCTCACCAAAGGAGGAGGTTGAGCAGTTCTTC
TRBJ2-7 | many | TRBV5-1 | - | CASSLVGGGKENEQYF | TGCGCCAGCAGCTTGGTAGGGGGCGGGAAAGAAAACGAGCAGTACTTC
TRBJ2-7 | many | TRBV3-2 | - | CASSRTSGGYEQYF | TGTGCCAGCAGCCGGACTAGCGGGGGCTACGAGCAGTACTTC
TRBJ2-7 | many | TRBV4-1 | TRBD2 | CASSQPTSGRPYEQYF | TGCGCCAGCAGCCAACCGACTAGCGGGAGGCCCTACGAGCAGTACTTC
TRBJ1-4 | many | TRBV6-5 | - | CASSRQAGEKLFF | TGTGCCAGCAGCAGACAGGCTGGTGAAAAACTGTTTTTT
TRBJ2-2 | many | TRBV3-1 | - | CASSYRVNTGELFF | TGTGCCAGCAGCTACAGGGTAAACACCGGGGAGCTGTTTTTT
TRBJ2-3 | once | TRBV12-3/TRBV12-4 | - | CASRVRESTDTRYF | TGTGCCAGCCGCGTGCGGGAAAGCACAGATACGCGGTATTTT
TRBJ1-2 | many | TRBV5-1 | - | CASVKQSVRKTYGYTF | TGCGCCAGCGTAAAACAATCGGTTCGAAAGACCTATGGCTACACCTTC
TRBJ1-2 | - | TRBV7-1 | - | CASSAHGHEGRTYGYTF | TGTGCCAGCAGCGCACACGGTCACGAGGGAAGGACCTATGGCTACACCTTC